The 27 T cell receptor beta chains below were found in one sample sequenced in a study of blood T cells in healthy people across ages. Using a J-beta primer mix together with a sample-barcoded 5' primer, a second PCR was run for about 6 to 11 cycles. One entry per CDR3 protein, called by TCRdb with MiXCR from the 5' RACE reads. The sample lists hundreds of thousands of distinct CDR3 sequences; 58% were seen once. Sequencing was done on a sample of blood. Receptors originate from a man aged 25 to 40 in good health.

The chain employs TRBV12-3 or TRBV12-4 and TRBJ2-4; 7 bases match TRBD1. Losses at the gene ends were 5 bases for V and 15 bases for J; bases not matched to a gene: 7. The CDR3 totals 11 residues. Written as DNA, the CDR3 is TGTGCCAGCAGTCCAGACAGGGTCCTGTACTTC. This translates into CASSPDRVLYF.

This clonotype occurred once. The chain has TRBV6-1 and TRBJ1-4; D is ambiguous. The CDR3 runs 14 residues. Germline V gene sequence: CDR1 MNHNS, CDR2 SASEGT. Trimming removed 4 bases at V and 5 bases at J, with 11 bases between. CDR3: CASSANRDNEKLFF. CDR3 DNA: TGTGCCAGCAGTGCCAACAGAGACAATGAAAAACTGTTTTTT.

V is TRBV10-3 and J is TRBJ2-1; tentatively, D is TRBD1 (5 bases). The CDR3 is made up of 14 amino acids. Trimming pared 6 bases from V and 8 bases from J, leaving 17 bases between. Germline V gene sequence: CDR1 ENHRY, CDR2 SYGVKD. The CDR3 bases are TGTGCCATCAGCCAGGGTTGGCTACACGATGAGCAGTTCTTC. The encoded protein is CAISQGWLHDEQFF.

The genes are TRBV28 and TRBJ1-2; D remains unclear. Looked up from germline, CDR1 is MDHEN and CDR2 is SYDVKM. V lost 7 bases, J lost 3 bases, and 15 bases lay in between. CDR3 length: 14 amino acids. This CDR3 reads CASNDRSLDYGYTF. CDR3 DNA sequence: TGTGCCAGCAACGACCGATCCTTGGACTATGGCTACACCTTC.

This rearrangement joins TRBV12-3 or TRBV12-4 to TRBJ1-2, with a tentative D call TRBD1 (6 bases). V was clipped by 6 bases and J by 2 bases, with 16 bases between them. The CDR3 is made up of 15 amino acids. The CDR3 bases are TGTGCCAGCAGAGAACAGGGAAAAGGGAACTATGGCTACACCTTC. It codes for CASREQGKGNYGYTF.

This clonotype has just one count. The chain combines TRBV4-3 with TRBJ1-3, with D possibly matching TRBD1 (6 bases). The germline CDR1 and CDR2 sequences are LGHNA and YSLEER. V dropped 5 bases and J dropped 2 bases, with 19 bases sitting between them. The CDR3 sequence is 17 residues long. CDR3 sequence: CASSSHREVSPGNTIYF. The CDR3 nucleotides read TGCGCCAGCAGCTCTCACAGGGAAGTTTCGCCTGGAAACACCATATATTTT.

The V gene is TRBV20-1, the J gene TRBJ1-2; tentatively, D is TRBD1 (6 bases). V lost 2 bases and J lost 4, with 14 bases in between. The CDR3 is made up of 14 amino acids. Germline V gene sequence: CDR1 DFQATT, CDR2 SNEGSKA (reference sequence). This chain's CDR3 is CSARSPGERYGYTF. The CDR3 nucleotides are TGCAGTGCTAGATCCCCAGGGGAACGCTATGGCTACACCTTC.

The V call is TRBV4-3, the J call TRBJ1-1; the D is unclear. Trimming took 1 base from V and 0 from J, leaving 9 bases between them. The CDR3 consists of 15 residues. Per germline, CDR1 LGHNA and CDR2 YSLEER. The CDR3 loop is CASSQGAMMNTEAFF. For the CDR3, the DNA is TGCGCCAGCAGCCAAGGGGCCATGATGAACACTGAAGCTTTCTTT.

V and J are TRBV7-2 and TRBJ1-1; unclear D gene. V lost 1 base and J lost 7, with 10 bases in between. The length of the CDR3 is 13 residues. The germline V gene has CDR1 SGHTA and CDR2 FQGNSA. This CDR3 reads CASSLEVSFEAFF. In DNA form, the CDR3 reads TGTGCCAGCAGCTTAGAGGTTTCCTTTGAAGCTTTCTTT.

J is TRBJ2-3 and V is TRBV3-1; 7 positions match TRBD2. Germline V gene lookup returns CDR1 LGHDT and CDR2 YNNKEL (reference sequence). The CDR3 runs 14 residues. V lost 4 bases and J lost 5; bases outside the gene matches: 6. DNA for the CDR3: TGTGCCAGCAGCCCAAGCGGGAAGAGAGATACGCAGTATTTT. It is translated as CASSPSGKRDTQYF.

CDR3 in amino acids: CASSLVTGIREQYF. The CDR3 bases are TGTGCCAGCAGCTTAGTGACAGGAATCCGCGAGCAGTACTTC. The chain joins TRBV11-1 to TRBJ2-7; possible D gene TRBD1, 6 bases. This CDR3 comprises 14 residues. Per the germline V gene, CDR1 is SGHAT and CDR2 is FQDESV (reference sequence). Trimming left V 1 base short and J 6 bases short, with 13 bases between. Variable domain in full (rest from reference TRBV11-1 and TRBJ2-7): EAEVAQSPRYKITEKSQAVAFWCDPISGHATLYWYRQILGQGPELLVQFQDESVVDDSQLPKDRFSAERLKGVDSTLKIQPAELGDSAMYLCASSLVTGIREQYFGPGTRLTVT.

The V and J genes are TRBV6-1 and TRBJ2-3; TRBD2 might be the D (6 bases). V lost 4 bases, J lost 2 bases, and 13 bases lay in between. CDR1 is MNHNS, CDR2 SASEGT, per germline. The CDR3 covers 15 residues. CDR3 in amino acids: CASSVRLDYTDTQYF. CDR3 DNA sequence: TGTGCCAGCAGTGTAAGACTAGACTACACAGATACGCAGTATTTT.

This chain connects TRBV6-2 or TRBV6-3 to TRBJ2-3; 7 bases match TRBD2. The germline V gene encodes CDR1 MNHEY and CDR2 SVGEGT. The V gene end was trimmed by 5 bases and the J gene end by 0 bases; junction bases not matched to a gene: 8. The CDR3 runs to 16 residues. The CDR3 reads CASSGTGGWSTDTQYF. For the CDR3, the DNA is TGTGCCAGCAGTGGGACGGGAGGTTGGAGCACAGATACGCAGTATTTT.

This clonotype was counted between two and nine times. The V gene is TRBV7-2, the J gene TRBJ2-7, with D perhaps matching TRBD2 (5 bases). The V gene's germline CDR1 is SGHTA and CDR2 FQGNSA. The V end lost 5 bases, the J end lost 1 base, and 12 bases lay between the germline ends. The CDR3 is 14 residues long. CDR3 bases: TGTGCCAGCAGCCCACGAATAGCGTCCTACGAGCAGTACTTC. It specifies CASSPRIASYEQYF.

The chain joins TRBV7-2 to TRBJ2-1; 8 bases line up with TRBD2. This CDR3 region has 15 residues. The germline CDR1 and CDR2 sequences are SGHTA and FQGNSA. The ends lost 5 bases at V and 4 bases at J; junction bases unmatched: 7. The CDR3 protein is CASSQNSGTYNEQFF. CDR3 DNA sequence: TGTGCCAGCAGCCAAAATAGCGGGACATACAATGAGCAGTTCTTC.

The V and J genes are TRBV20-1 and TRBJ2-1; 14 nucleotides agree with TRBD2. Unmatched junction bases numbered 14, after V lost 6 bases and J lost 10 bases. The CDR3 sequence is 16 residues long. Germline V lookup: CDR1 DFQATT, CDR2 SNEGSKA (reference sequence). The CDR3: CSANPMGTSGSLEQFF. The DNA for the CDR3 is TGCAGTGCCAACCCCATGGGGACTAGCGGGAGCTTGGAGCAGTTCTTC.

This sequence joins TRBV20-1 and TRBJ1-1, with D perhaps TRBD1 (5 bases). This CDR3 is built from 14 residues. V shed 6 bases and J shed 1 base, with 15 bases lying between them. Germline CDR1 DFQATT, CDR2 SNEGSKA (reference sequence). The CDR3 spells CSAIPTGPNTEAFF. The CDR3 nucleotides read TGCAGTGCCATACCAACGGGGCCGAACACTGAAGCTTTCTTT.

The chain uses TRBV7-9 and TRBJ1-5; D is uncertain. Germline CDR1 is SEHNR and CDR2 is FQNEAQ (reference sequence). The length of the CDR3 is 13 residues. Between the trimmed V and J ends, which lost 2 bases and 4 bases, there was a span of 6 bases. The CDR3 bases are TGTGCCAGCAGCTTATCCCTGAATCAGCCCCAGCATTTT. Amino acids: CASSLSLNQPQHF.

This clonotype was seen more than once but under ten times. This rearrangement joins TRBV6-5 to TRBJ2-7; D is possibly TRBD2 (6 bases). CDR1 MNHEY and CDR2 SVGAGI come from the germline V gene. Between the trimmed V and J ends, which lost 5 bases and 6 bases, there was a span of 8 bases. The length of the CDR3 is 11 residues. The CDR3, as DNA: TGTGCCAGCAGTGGGGGGTCCGAGCAGTACTTC. This sequence encodes CASSGGSEQYF.

The gene calls are TRBV3-1 and TRBJ2-2; D unresolved. V was trimmed by 2 bases and J by 5 bases, leaving 3 bases between them. The CDR3 runs 12 residues. Germline CDR1 LGHDT, CDR2 YNNKEL (reference sequence). The CDR3 is CASSQQTGELFF. CDR3 coding DNA: TGTGCCAGCAGCCAACAAACCGGGGAGCTGTTTTTT.

This clonotype was picked up a small number of times. The J gene is TRBJ1-2, the V gene TRBV20-1, with TRBD1 as a possible D gene (5 bases). Germline V gene sequence: CDR1 DFQATT, CDR2 SNEGSKA (reference sequence). CDR3 length: 13 amino acids. Trimming shortened V by 6 bases and J by 4 bases, and 15 bases separated the two germline ends. The CDR3 DNA reads as TGCAGTGCCAAAACGGGACCGCTCTATGGCTACACCTTC. Amino acid sequence: CSAKTGPLYGYTF.

The chain recombines TRBV20-1 with TRBJ2-4, with TRBD1 as a possible D gene (5 bases). The CDR3 runs to 14 residues. Germline-derived CDR1 and CDR2 are DFQATT and SNEGSKA (reference sequence). Trimming pared 3 bases from V and 6 bases from J, leaving 15 bases between. The CDR3 sequence: CSARTYTTANIQYF. CDR3 bases: TGCAGTGCTAGGACCTACACGACAGCAAACATTCAGTACTTC.

This chain connects TRBV6-2 or TRBV6-3 to TRBJ2-3; unclear D gene. Per the germline V gene, CDR1 is MNHEY and CDR2 is SVGEGT. This CDR3 is 12 amino acids long. Trimming removed 5 bases at V and 4 bases at J, with 7 bases between. In nucleotides, the CDR3 is TGTGCCAGCAGTCCCGTCCCAGATACGCAGTATTTT. This translates into CASSPVPDTQYF.

V gene TRBV7-8 combines with J gene TRBJ2-5; D perhaps matches TRBD1 (7 bases). CDR1 is SGHVS, CDR2 FQNEAQ, per germline. Deletions cut 2 bases from V and 11 bases from J, with 21 bases between. This CDR3 has 15 amino acids. CDR3 nucleotide sequence: TGTGCCAGCAGCTTACTCAGGGGGGATATGGATGAGCAGTACTTC. Translation gives CASSLLRGDMDEQYF. Drawing the rest from reference TRBV7-8 and TRBJ2-5, the complete variable domain is GAGVSQSPRYKVAKRGQDVALRCDPISGHVSLFWYQQALGQGPEFLTYFQNEAQLDKSGLPSDRFFAERPEGSVSTLKIQRTQQEDSAVYLCASSLLRGDMDEQYFGPGTRLLVL.

This rearrangement joins TRBV2 to TRBJ1-5, with D possibly TRBD1 on 6 matching bases. The CDR3 is 14 residues long. V lost 7 bases and J 7 bases, leaving 17 bases between the germline ends. Germline-derived CDR1 and CDR2 are SNHLY and FYNNEI. CDR3 region: CASKGDTGGQPQHF. CDR3 nucleotides: TGTGCCAGCAAGGGGGACACTGGCGGGCAGCCCCAGCATTTT. Using reference TRBV2 and TRBJ1-5 for the parts outside the CDR3, the full variable domain is EPEVTQTPSHQVTQMGQEVILRCVPISNHLYFYWYRQILGQKVEFLVSFYNNEISEKSEIFDDQFSVERPDGSNFTLKIRSTKLEDSAMYFCASKGDTGGQPQHFGDGTRLSIL.

The J gene is TRBJ2-3, the V gene TRBV20-1; 16 nucleotides agree with TRBD2. Germline V gene data show CDR1 as DFQATT and CDR2 as SNEGSKA (reference sequence). The CDR3 extends over 15 amino acids. V lost 3 bases and J lost 8; bases outside the gene matches: 5. The CDR3: CSARGLAGGLGTQYF. As DNA, the CDR3 is TGCAGTGCTAGGGGACTAGCGGGAGGGCTCGGTACGCAGTATTTT.

This clonotype has only one observation. The V gene is TRBV2, the J gene TRBJ2-1; D call uncertain. CDR3 length: 14 residues. Germline CDR1 is SNHLY and CDR2 is FYNNEI. V was clipped by 5 bases and J by 0 bases, with 8 bases between them. The CDR3 loop reads CASSSGLSYNEQFF. As DNA, the CDR3 is TGTGCCAGCAGTTCCGGGCTCTCCTACAATGAGCAGTTCTTC. Looking up the rest from reference TRBV2 and TRBJ2-1 gives the full variable domain: EPEVTQTPSHQVTQMGQEVILRCVPISNHLYFYWYRQILGQKVEFLVSFYNNEISEKSEIFDDQFSVERPDGSNFTLKIRSTKLEDSAMYFCASSSGLSYNEQFFGPGTRLTVL.